The 4 T cell receptor beta chains reported below all come from one sample, sequenced in a study of T cells after yellow fever vaccination. TCRdb used MiXCR to reprocess the 5' RACE reads, holding one entry per CDR3 protein. The sample has 150,000 to 200,000 distinct CDR3 sequences, roughly 6.2% seen once; the top ten hold 2.5% to 3.5%. Source: CD4+ T cells sorted from PBMCs, taken on the day of the first yellow fever vaccination. These receptor sequences come from a man aged 18-30 years who received the YFV17D yellow fever vaccine.

This clonotype was counted at least ten times. Here the CDR3 reads CASSPNRVQEQYF. CDR3 sequence (DNA): TGTGCCAGCAGCCCCAACAGGGTGCAAGAGCAGTACTTC. The chain combines TRBV7-2 with TRBJ2-7, with a tentative D call TRBD1 (6 bases). The CDR3 sequence is 13 residues long. CDR1 is SGHTA, CDR2 FQGNSA, per germline. With 5 bases removed from V and 7 bases from J, the gap between germline ends came to 15 bases.

This clonotype was recorded many times. The J gene is TRBJ2-7, the V gene TRBV29-1; D possibly uses TRBD1 or TRBD2 (6 bases each). Germline lookup yields CDR1 SQVTM and CDR2 ANQGSEA. The CDR3 has 13 residues. Between the trimmed V and J ends, which lost 4 bases and 5 bases, there was a span of 15 bases. CDR3 in DNA: TGCAGCGTTGTCTGGCACGGGGGCCACGAGCAGTACTTC. It encodes CSVVWHGGHEQYF.

The V and J genes are TRBV7-2 and TRBJ1-2; 10 bases map to TRBD1. The CDR3 is 14 amino acids. CDR1 is SGHTA, CDR2 FQGNSA, per germline. Trimming removed 1 base from V and 8 bases from J; junction bases left unmatched: 4. This chain's CDR3 is CASSLGTGGEGYTF. Written as DNA, the CDR3 is TGTGCCAGCAGCTTAGGGACAGGGGGAGAGGGCTACACCTTC.

The table lists this clonotype with a few counts. The J gene is TRBJ2-2, the V gene TRBV6-2 or TRBV6-3; 10 bases match TRBD2. V trimming: 11 bases; J trimming: 4 bases; junction bases outside the gene matches: 7. The CDR3 contains 14 residues. Per germline, CDR1 MNHEY and CDR2 SVGEGT. The CDR3 sequence: CACGTSAITGELFF. The CDR3 DNA reads as TGTGCCTGCGGGACTAGCGCAATCACCGGGGAGCTGTTTTTT.